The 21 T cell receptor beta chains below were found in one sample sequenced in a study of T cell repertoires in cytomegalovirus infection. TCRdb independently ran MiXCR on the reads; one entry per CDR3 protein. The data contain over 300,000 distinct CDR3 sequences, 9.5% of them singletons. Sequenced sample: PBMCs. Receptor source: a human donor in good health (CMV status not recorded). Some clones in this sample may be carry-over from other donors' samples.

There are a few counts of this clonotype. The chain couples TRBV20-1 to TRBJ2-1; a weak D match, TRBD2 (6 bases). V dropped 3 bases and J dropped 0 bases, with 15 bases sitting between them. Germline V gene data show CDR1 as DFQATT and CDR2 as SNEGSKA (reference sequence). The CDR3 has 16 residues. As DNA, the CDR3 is TGCAGTGCTAGTGCGAGGCGGGGAAGCTCCTACAATGAGCAGTTCTTC. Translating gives CSASARRGSSYNEQFF.

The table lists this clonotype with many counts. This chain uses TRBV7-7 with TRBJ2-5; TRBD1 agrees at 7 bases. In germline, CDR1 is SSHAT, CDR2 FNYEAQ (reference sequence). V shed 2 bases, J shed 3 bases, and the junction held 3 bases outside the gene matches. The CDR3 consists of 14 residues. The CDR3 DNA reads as TGTGCCAGCAGCTTAACAGGGGTCAAAGAGACCCAGTACTTC. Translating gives CASSLTGVKETQYF.

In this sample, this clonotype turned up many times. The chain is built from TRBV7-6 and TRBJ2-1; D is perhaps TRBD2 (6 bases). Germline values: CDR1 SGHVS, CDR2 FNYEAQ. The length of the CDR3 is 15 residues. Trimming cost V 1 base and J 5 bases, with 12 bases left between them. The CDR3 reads CASSLGGGADNEQFF. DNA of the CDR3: TGTGCCAGCAGCTTAGGAGGAGGGGCGGACAATGAGCAGTTCTTC.

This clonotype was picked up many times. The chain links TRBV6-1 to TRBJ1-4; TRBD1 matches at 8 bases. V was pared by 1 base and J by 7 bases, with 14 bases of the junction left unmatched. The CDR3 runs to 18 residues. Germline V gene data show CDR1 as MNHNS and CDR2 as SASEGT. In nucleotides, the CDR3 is TGTGCCAGCAGTGAAGGAAGACCCCGACAGGGGAGGAGTGAAAAACTGTTTTTT. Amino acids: CASSEGRPRQGRSEKLFF.

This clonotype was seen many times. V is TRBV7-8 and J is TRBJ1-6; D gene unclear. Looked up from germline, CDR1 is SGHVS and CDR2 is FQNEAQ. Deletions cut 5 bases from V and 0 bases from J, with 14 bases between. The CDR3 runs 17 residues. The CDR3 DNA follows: TGTGCCAGCAGCCGGGGAGAGCTAAGCTCCTATAATTCACCCCTCCACTTT. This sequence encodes CASSRGELSSYNSPLHF.

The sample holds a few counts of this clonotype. This chain's CDR3 is CASSFNLQNEAFF. CDR3 bases: TGTGCCAGCAGCTTTAACCTCCAAAATGAAGCTTTCTTT. The chain links TRBV7-2 to TRBJ1-1; D is ambiguous. The CDR3 spans 13 residues. V lost 3 bases, J lost 7 bases, and 12 bases lay in between. Per germline, CDR1 SGHTA and CDR2 FQGNSA.

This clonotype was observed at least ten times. The CDR3 region has the DNA TGTGCCAGCAGCCCAGTGGGGTCGCGTATCACCGGGGAGCTGTTTTTT. The encoded protein is CASSPVGSRITGELFF. The chain uses TRBV11-2 and TRBJ2-2; D gene ambiguous. V lost 5 bases and J 4 bases, leaving 17 bases between the germline ends. The germline V gene encodes CDR1 SGHAT and CDR2 FQNNGV. CDR3 length: 16 residues.

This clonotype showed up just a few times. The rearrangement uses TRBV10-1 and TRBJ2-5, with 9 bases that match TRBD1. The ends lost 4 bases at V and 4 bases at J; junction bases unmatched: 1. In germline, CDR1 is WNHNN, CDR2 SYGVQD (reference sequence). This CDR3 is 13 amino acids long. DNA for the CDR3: TGCGCCAGCAGTGGGACAGGGGCAGAGACCCAGTACTTC. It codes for CASSGTGAETQYF.

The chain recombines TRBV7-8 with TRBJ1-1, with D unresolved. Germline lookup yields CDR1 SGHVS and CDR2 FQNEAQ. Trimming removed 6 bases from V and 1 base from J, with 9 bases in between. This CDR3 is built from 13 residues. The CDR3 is CASRGSANTEAFF. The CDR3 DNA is TGTGCCAGCAGGGGCTCAGCGAACACTGAAGCTTTCTTT.

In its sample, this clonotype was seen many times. The CDR3 spells CASSSPGLAGASTDTQYF. CDR3 DNA: TGTGCCAGCAGCTCCCCCGGACTAGCGGGGGCGAGCACAGATACGCAGTATTTT. V and J are TRBV7-9 and TRBJ2-3; TRBD2 agrees at 13 bases. Per germline, CDR1 SEHNR and CDR2 FQNEAQ (reference sequence). V dropped 4 bases and J dropped 0; count of bases not matched to a gene: 7. This CDR3 region has 18 residues.

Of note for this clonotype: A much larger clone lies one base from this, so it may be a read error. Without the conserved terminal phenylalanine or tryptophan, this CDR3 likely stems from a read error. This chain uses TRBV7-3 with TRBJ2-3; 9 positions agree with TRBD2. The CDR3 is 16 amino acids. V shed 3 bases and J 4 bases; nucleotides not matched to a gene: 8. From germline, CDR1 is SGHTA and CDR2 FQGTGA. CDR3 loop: CASSLWSGGTADTQYY. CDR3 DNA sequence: TGTGCCAGCAGCTTGTGGAGCGGGGGGACGGCAGATACGCAGTATTAT.

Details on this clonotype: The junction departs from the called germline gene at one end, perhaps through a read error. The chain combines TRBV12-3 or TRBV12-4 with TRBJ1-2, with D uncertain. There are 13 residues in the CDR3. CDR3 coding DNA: TGTGCCAACAGTTTTCCCCTATCCAATGGCTACACCTTC. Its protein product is CANSFPLSNGYTF.

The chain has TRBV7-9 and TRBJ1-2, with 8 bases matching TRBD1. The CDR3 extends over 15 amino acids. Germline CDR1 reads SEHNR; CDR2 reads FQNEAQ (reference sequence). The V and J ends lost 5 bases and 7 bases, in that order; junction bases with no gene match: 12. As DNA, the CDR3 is TGTGCCAGCAGCCCCGTTGGAGACAGGGGAAGTGGCTACACCTTC. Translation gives CASSPVGDRGSGYTF.

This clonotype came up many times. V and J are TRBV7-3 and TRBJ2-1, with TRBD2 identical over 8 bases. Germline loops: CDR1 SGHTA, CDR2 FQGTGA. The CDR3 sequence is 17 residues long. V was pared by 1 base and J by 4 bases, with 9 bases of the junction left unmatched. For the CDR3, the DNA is TGTGCCAGCAGCTTAAGTGCGAGTAGCGGGGCTTACAATGAGCAGTTCTTC. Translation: CASSLSASSGAYNEQFF.

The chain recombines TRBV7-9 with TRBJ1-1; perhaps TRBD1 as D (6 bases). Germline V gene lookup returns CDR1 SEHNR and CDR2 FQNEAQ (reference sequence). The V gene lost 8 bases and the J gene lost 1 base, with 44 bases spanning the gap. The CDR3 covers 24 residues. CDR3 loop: CASSGQGGGRDTWDTFSRNTEAFF. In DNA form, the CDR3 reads TGTGCCAGCTCAGGCCAGGGCGGAGGGCGGGATACGTGGGACACCTTCTCCCGGAACACTGAAGCTTTCTTT.

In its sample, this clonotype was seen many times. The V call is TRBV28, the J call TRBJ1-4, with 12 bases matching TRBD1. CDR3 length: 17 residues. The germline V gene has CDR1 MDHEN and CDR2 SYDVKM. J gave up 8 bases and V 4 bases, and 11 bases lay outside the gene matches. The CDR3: CASSSPWDRGLVEKLFF. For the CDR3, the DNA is TGTGCCAGCAGTTCGCCCTGGGACAGGGGGCTTGTAGAAAAACTGTTTTTT.

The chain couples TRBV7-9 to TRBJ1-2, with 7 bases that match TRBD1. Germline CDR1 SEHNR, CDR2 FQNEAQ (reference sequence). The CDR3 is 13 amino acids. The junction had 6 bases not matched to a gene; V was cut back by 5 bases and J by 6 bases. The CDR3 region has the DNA TGTGCCAGCAGCGGCGACAGGGTCGATGGCTACACCTTC. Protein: CASSGDRVDGYTF.

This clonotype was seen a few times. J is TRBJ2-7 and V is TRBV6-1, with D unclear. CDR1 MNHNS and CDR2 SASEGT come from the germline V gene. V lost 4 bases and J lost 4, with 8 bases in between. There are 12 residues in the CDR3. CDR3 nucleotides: TGTGCCAGCAGTGGGCGAGCGTACGAGCAGTACTTC. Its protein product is CASSGRAYEQYF.

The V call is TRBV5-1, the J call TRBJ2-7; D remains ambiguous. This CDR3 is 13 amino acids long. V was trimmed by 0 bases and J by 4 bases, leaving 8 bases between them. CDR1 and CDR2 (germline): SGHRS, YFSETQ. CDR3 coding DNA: TGCGCCAGCAGCTTGGGACCCGGTTACGAGCAGTACTTC. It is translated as CASSLGPGYEQYF.

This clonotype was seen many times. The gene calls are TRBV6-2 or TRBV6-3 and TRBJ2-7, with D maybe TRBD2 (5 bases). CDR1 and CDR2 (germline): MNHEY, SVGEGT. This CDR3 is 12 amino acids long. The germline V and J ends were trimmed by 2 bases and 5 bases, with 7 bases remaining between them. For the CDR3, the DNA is TGTGCCAGCAGTTACACCGGGAACGAGCAGTACTTC. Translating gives CASSYTGNEQYF.

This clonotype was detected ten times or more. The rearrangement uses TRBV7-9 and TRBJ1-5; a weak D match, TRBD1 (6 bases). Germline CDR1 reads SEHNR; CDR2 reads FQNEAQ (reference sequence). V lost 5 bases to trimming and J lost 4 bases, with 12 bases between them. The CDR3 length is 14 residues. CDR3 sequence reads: CASSTQGRNQPQHF. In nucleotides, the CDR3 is TGTGCCAGCAGCACACAGGGAAGGAATCAGCCCCAGCATTTT.